Here is one T cell receptor (beta chain) with its context. The V and J ends lost 9 bases and 7 bases respectively, with 24 bases between them. CDR1 KGHDR and CDR2 SFDVKD come from the germline V gene. CDR3 length: 15 amino acids. The data stem from a study of blood T cell repertoires in COVID-19. On the study more broadly: The United States, Italy and Spain provided the acute and convalescent COVID-19 samples. PBMCs, B-cell-depleted T cells, or T cells provided the cDNA or gDNA that made up the material.

How the authors handled the data: Reference gene primer amplification yielded estimated nucleated cell counts. Sequencing was performed with immunoSEQ multiplex PCR; in TCRdb, only in-frame clones are kept and a portion is missing. Clonal size and the V and J genes are those of that table, whereas D and trimming came from the DNA. The sample lists 230,000 or so clones; approximately 80% were seen once. Sequencing was performed on peripheral blood. The TCR originated in a man aged 40-55 years who had recovered from COVID-19. This sequence joins TRBV24-1 and TRBJ2-7; possibly TRBD1 for D (6 bases). The CDR3 reads CATRKSGTPTKEQYF. For the CDR3, the DNA is TGTGCCACCCGCAAGTCCGGGACACCGACGAAGGAGCAGTACTTC.